Described below is a single TCR beta chain sequence and its context. Sequencing was performed with immunoSEQ multiplex PCR; in TCRdb, only in-frame clones are kept and a portion is missing. Here the sample spans fewer than 90,000 clones, 85% to 95% being singletons. The time point denotes: peripheral blood 6 weeks after treatment start. Each patient contributed between 1 and 8 total time points of blood mononuclear cells, pretreatment and during treatment. This sample was taken from a study of PD-L1 blockade in urothelial cancer. Study information: Beginning in about 2014, patients received atezolizumab, given as 1,200 mg intravenously every 3 weeks. Each blood sample yielded a median of roughly 140,000 T cells.

This CDR3 spans 14 amino acids. CDR1 and CDR2 from the germline V gene are MDHEN and SYDVKM. V lost 6 bases, J lost 4 bases, and 15 bases lay in between. Sequenced here: PBMCs, sampled around atezolizumab (anti-PD-L1) treatment. The chain is built from TRBV28 and TRBJ1-2, with TRBD1 as a possible D gene (5 bases). This sequence originates from a woman older than 75 with urothelial cancer. The CDR3 here is CASSRSPGLYGYTF. The DNA of the CDR3 is TGTGCCAGCAGCCGTTCCCCGGGACTCTATGGCTACACCTTC.